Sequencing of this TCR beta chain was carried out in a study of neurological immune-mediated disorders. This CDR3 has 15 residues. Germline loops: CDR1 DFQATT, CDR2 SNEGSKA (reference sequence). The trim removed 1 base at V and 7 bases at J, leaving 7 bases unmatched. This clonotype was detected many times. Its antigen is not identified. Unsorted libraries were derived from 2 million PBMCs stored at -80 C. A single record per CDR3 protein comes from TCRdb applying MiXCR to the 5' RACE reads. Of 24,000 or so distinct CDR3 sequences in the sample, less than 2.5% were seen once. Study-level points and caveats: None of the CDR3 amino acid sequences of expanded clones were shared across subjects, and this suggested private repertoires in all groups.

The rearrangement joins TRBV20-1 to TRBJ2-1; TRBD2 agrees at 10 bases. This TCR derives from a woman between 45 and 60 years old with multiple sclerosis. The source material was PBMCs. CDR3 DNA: TGCAGTGCTAGAGGGTCTAGCGGGAGTTTAAATGAGCAGTTCTTC. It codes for CSARGSSGSLNEQFF.